A single sample gave rise to the 10 T cell receptor beta chains below, sequenced in a study of shared clonotypes between healthy human individuals. TCRdb keeps only in-frame clones here, not all; method: immunoSEQ multiplex PCR. The table has roughly 2,500,000 clones, 93% seen once; the top ten hold about 0.34%. The sequenced sample was naive CD4+ T cells from PBMCs. Subset in this sample: CD45RA+ positively selected. All receptors derive from a man younger than 35 in good health. Some clones in this sample may be carry-over from other donors' samples.

The rearrangement joins TRBV28 to TRBJ1-2; TRBD1 aligns across 9 bases. The ends lost 6 bases at V and 7 bases at J; junction bases unmatched: 15. CDR3 length equals 16 residues. CDR1 is MDHEN, CDR2 SYDVKM, per germline. DNA of the CDR3: TGTGCCAGCAGGGGACCGGGACAGGGATTTGGTGGTGGCTACACCTTC. Amino acids: CASRGPGQGFGGGYTF.

The V and J genes are TRBV4-3 and TRBJ2-5; 11 nucleotides align to TRBD2. This CDR3 region has 15 residues. Germline CDR1 reads LGHNA; CDR2 reads YSLEER. V lost 1 base and J lost 5; bases outside the gene matches: 3. DNA of the CDR3: TGCGCCAGCAGCCAAGGGACTAGCGGGCTGGAGACCCAGTACTTC. It translates to CASSQGTSGLETQYF.

About this clone: Other DNA sequences in the sample encode the same CDR3. The J gene is TRBJ2-7, the V gene TRBV9, with D unresolved. CDR3 length: 14 amino acids. Germline CDR1 and CDR2: SGDLS and YYNGEE. V shed 3 bases and J shed 0 bases, with 10 bases lying between them. CDR3 sequence: CASSARPSSYEQYF. The CDR3 coding sequence is TGTGCCAGCAGCGCAAGGCCGAGCTCCTACGAGCAGTACTTC.

This chain links TRBV28 with TRBJ1-2, with D tentatively TRBD1 (6 bases). Germline V lookup: CDR1 MDHEN, CDR2 SYDVKM. The CDR3 sequence is 14 residues long. Trimming removed 6 bases at V and 8 bases at J, with 19 bases between. The CDR3 nucleotides are TGTGCCAGCAGACCTAGAACAGGGTTTGGCGGCTACACCTTC. This encodes CASRPRTGFGGYTF.

The chain is built from TRBV28 and TRBJ1-4, with a weak D call TRBD1 (5 bases). The CDR3 extends over 15 amino acids. V lost 8 bases, J lost 0 bases, and 13 bases lay in between. Looked up from germline, CDR1 is MDHEN and CDR2 is SYDVKM. CDR3 sequence reads: CASGGGGATNEKLFF. The CDR3 region has the DNA TGTGCCAGCGGCGGCGGGGGGGCAACTAATGAAAAACTGTTTTTT.

This clone was counted once. This chain links TRBV4-1 with TRBJ1-3, with D possibly being TRBD1 (6 bases). The CDR3 has 15 residues. The germline V gene has CDR1 MGHRA and CDR2 YSYEKL. Trimming took 0 bases from V and 4 from J, leaving 10 bases between them. CDR3 DNA sequence: TGCGCCAGCAGCCAAGACGGGGGCTACGGAAACACCATATATTTT. Its protein is CASSQDGGYGNTIYF.

This chain connects TRBV19 to TRBJ2-7, with 10 positions matching TRBD1. This CDR3 spans 15 amino acids. The V gene's germline CDR1 is LNHDA and CDR2 SQIVND (reference sequence). V lost 4 bases, J lost 6 bases, and 9 bases stayed unmatched. DNA for the CDR3: TGTGCCAGTAGTACTACGGGACAGGGGACGTCCGAGCAGTACTTC. This gives the protein CASSTTGQGTSEQYF.

The genes are TRBV19 and TRBJ2-6; 8 bases map to TRBD1. The germline CDR1 and CDR2 sequences are LNHDA and SQIVND (reference sequence). The CDR3 is 19 residues long. After removal of 5 bases from V and 2 bases from J, the junction contained 14 bases not matched to a gene. The CDR3 reads CASSQIGDRLSAGANVLTF. CDR3 sequence (DNA): TGTGCCAGTAGTCAAATCGGGGACAGGCTATCTGCTGGGGCCAACGTCCTGACTTTC.

V and J are TRBV5-5 and TRBJ2-3, with 11 bases identical to TRBD2. V trimming: 6 bases; J trimming: 7 bases; junction bases outside the gene matches: 10. This CDR3 is built from 15 residues. Germline V gene sequence: CDR1 SGHKS, CDR2 YYEKEE (reference sequence). The CDR3 sequence: CASTLTSGRGYTQYF. The DNA for the CDR3 is TGTGCCAGCACCCTAACTAGCGGGAGAGGATATACGCAGTATTTT.

The chain links TRBV7-9 to TRBJ1-4, with 9 bases lining up with TRBD1. V trimming: 1 base; J trimming: 7 bases; junction bases outside the gene matches: 4. The CDR3 contains 15 residues. The germline CDR1 and CDR2 sequences are SEHNR and FQNEAQ (reference sequence). CDR3 amino acids: CASSLDTGGVEKLFF. DNA of the CDR3: TGTGCCAGCAGCTTAGATACAGGGGGCGTTGAAAAACTGTTTTTT.